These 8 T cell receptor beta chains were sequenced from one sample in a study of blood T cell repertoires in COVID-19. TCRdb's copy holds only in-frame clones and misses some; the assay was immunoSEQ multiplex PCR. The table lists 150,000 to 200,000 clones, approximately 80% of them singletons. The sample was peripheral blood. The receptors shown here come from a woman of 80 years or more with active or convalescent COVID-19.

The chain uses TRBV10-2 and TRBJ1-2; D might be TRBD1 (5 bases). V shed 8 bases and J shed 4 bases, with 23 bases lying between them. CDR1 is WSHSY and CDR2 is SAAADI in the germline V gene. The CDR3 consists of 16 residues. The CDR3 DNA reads TGCGCCAGCGGACCCCTGGACACTAAGGGTGGCTATGGCTACACCTTC. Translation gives CASGPLDTKGGYGYTF.

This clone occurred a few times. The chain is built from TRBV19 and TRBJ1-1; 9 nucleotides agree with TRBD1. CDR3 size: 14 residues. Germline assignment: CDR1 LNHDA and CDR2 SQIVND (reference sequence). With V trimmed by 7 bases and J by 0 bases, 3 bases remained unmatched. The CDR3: CASIRTGVNTEAFF. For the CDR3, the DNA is TGTGCCAGTATAAGGACAGGGGTGAACACTGAAGCTTTCTTT.

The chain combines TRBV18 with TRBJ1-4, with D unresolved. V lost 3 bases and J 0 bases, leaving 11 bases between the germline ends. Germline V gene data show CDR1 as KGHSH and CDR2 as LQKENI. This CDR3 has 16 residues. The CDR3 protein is CASSPLAATTNEKLFF. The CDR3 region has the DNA TGTGCCAGCTCACCCCTCGCCGCGACAACTAATGAAAAACTGTTTTTT.

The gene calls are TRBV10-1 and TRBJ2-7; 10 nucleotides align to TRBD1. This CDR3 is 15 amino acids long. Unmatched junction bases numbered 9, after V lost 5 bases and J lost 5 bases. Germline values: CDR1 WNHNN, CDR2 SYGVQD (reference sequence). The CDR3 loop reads CASSRTGTGVHEQYF. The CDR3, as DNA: TGCGCCAGCAGTAGAACCGGGACAGGGGTCCACGAGCAGTACTTC.

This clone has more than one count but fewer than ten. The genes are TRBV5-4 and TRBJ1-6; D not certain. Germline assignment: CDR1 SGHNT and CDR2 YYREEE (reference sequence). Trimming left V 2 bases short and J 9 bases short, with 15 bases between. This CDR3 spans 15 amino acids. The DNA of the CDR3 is TGTGCCAGCAGCTTAGACGACGGGAAGGGTTCACCCCTCCACTTT. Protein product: CASSLDDGKGSPLHF.

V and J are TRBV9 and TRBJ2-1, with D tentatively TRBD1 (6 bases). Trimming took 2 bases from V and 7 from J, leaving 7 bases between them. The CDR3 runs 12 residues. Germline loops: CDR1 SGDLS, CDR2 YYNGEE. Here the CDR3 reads CASSVQGNEQFF. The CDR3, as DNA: TGTGCCAGCAGCGTTCAGGGGAATGAGCAGTTCTTC.

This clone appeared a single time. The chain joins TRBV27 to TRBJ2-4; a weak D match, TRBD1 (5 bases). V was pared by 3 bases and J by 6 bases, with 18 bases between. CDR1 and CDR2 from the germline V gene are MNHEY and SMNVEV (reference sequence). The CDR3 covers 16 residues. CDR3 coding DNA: TGTGCCAGCAGTTTCCAACCTACAGGAGCCCGAAACATTCAGTACTTC. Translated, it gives CASSFQPTGARNIQYF.

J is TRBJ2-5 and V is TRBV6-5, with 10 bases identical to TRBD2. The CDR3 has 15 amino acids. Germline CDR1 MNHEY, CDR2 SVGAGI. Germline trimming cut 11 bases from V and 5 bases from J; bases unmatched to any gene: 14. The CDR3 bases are TGTGCCCACAAAGCGAGCGGGGGGGCTGAGGAGACCCAGTACTTC. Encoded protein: CAHKASGGAEETQYF.